These 8 T cell receptor beta chains were all obtained from the same sample, sequenced in a study of post-analysis software for immune sequencing data. Overall study results and limits: TRBV segments more frequent in patients than in controls numbered five and included TRBV5-6, TRBV5-1 and TRBV20-1.

No antigen has been identified for these receptors. Unique molecular identifiers were present in the TCR beta cDNA libraries. TCRdb fed the PCR reads into MiXCR, producing one record per CDR3 protein. This table has about 810,000 distinct CDR3 sequences, roughly 50% appearing once. Sequencing input: blood. These receptors came from a girl aged 10 to 17 with multiple sclerosis.

The chain carries TRBV20-1 and TRBJ2-4, with 7 bases identical to TRBD1. V lost 5 bases to trimming and J lost 11 bases; unmatched junction nucleotides: 9. CDR1 is DFQATT and CDR2 is SNEGSKA in the germline V gene (reference sequence). The CDR3 loop spans 12 amino acids. The CDR3 sequence is CSASRQGAVQYF. CDR3 nucleotides: TGCAGTGCTTCCCGACAGGGCGCGGTTCAGTACTTC.

The V call is TRBV5-1, the J call TRBJ2-4; TRBD2 is a possible D gene (6 bases). The J call is doubtful: the DNA matches TRBJ2-7 better. The germline CDR1 and CDR2 sequences are SGHRS and YFSETQ. This CDR3 has 14 residues. This CDR3 is CASSFRGGGGEQYF. As DNA, the CDR3 is TGCGCCAGCAGCTTCCGGGGAGGTGGAGGCGAGCAGTACTTC.

The chain couples TRBV6-6 to TRBJ2-5, with D perhaps matching TRBD1 (6 bases). Trimming took off 5 bases at V and 13 bases at J, with 14 bases between the two ends. The CDR3 covers 11 residues. The germline V gene has CDR1 MNHNY and CDR2 SVGAGI (reference sequence). Here the CDR3 DNA reads TGTGCCAGCAGTCCTGGGACACCGCTGTACTTC. Translating gives CASSPGTPLYF.

CDR3 residues: CASSQRGHSNTEAFF. The CDR3 nucleotides are TGTGCCAGCAGCCAAAGGGGACATAGTAACACTGAAGCTTTCTTT. The chain carries TRBV6-5 and TRBJ1-1; D may be TRBD1 (6 bases). In germline, CDR1 is MNHEY, CDR2 SVGAGI. Trimming pared 6 bases from V and 2 bases from J, leaving 16 bases between. CDR3 size: 15 residues.

The chain has TRBV29-1 and TRBJ2-7; a possible D gene is TRBD1 (6 bases). The CDR3 length is 14 residues. CDR1 and CDR2 from the germline V gene are SQVTM and ANQGSEA. V was clipped by 3 bases and J by 2 bases, with 14 bases between them. CDR3 nucleotides: TGCAGCGTTGATTCCAGGGGAGATCCCTACGAGCAGTACTTC. It encodes CSVDSRGDPYEQYF.

This clonotype came up many times. The V call is TRBV20-1, the J call TRBJ2-7; D gene uncertain. Between the trimmed V and J ends, which lost 5 bases and 4 bases, there was a span of 12 bases. This CDR3 contains 12 residues. The germline CDR1 and CDR2 sequences are DFQATT and SNEGSKA (reference sequence). This chain's CDR3 is CSAHSPAYEQYF. The CDR3 coding sequence is TGCAGTGCTCACAGCCCCGCTTACGAGCAGTACTTC.

In this sample, this clonotype turned up a few times. The genes are TRBV20-1 and TRBJ2-7; no clear D. Trimming removed 4 bases at V and 4 bases at J, with 17 bases between. This CDR3 has 14 residues. The germline V gene encodes CDR1 DFQATT and CDR2 SNEGSKA (reference sequence). The CDR3 region has the DNA TGCAGTGCTATTAGAAACGACGGGCCTTACGAGCAGTACTTC. This sequence encodes CSAIRNDGPYEQYF.

The V and J genes are TRBV12-3 or TRBV12-4 and TRBJ1-5; D is unresolved. Deletions cut 6 bases from V and 2 bases from J, with 17 bases between. CDR3 length: 16 residues. The DNA for the CDR3 is TGTGCCAGCAGCCCCGGGTCTCCTGGGGGCAATCAGCCCCAGCATTTT. It yields the protein CASSPGSPGGNQPQHF.